The clone carrying this TCR beta chain was picked up one time. These data belong to a study of TIL therapy for anti-PD-1-resistant metastatic lung cancer. The overall study: Tumors carried a median about 1.6 non-synonymous mutations per megabase.

Specified time point: pre-treatment sample, taken before nivolumab and TIL therapy. The CDR3 is 11 residues long. CDR1 and CDR2 (germline): MDHEN, SYDVKM. Trimming left V 5 bases short and J 8 bases short, with 9 bases between. Sequencing used immunoSEQ v3. Method: immunoSEQ multiplex PCR; TCRdb's copy keeps in-frame clones and lacks some. The sample has tens of thousands of clones, roughly 84% seen once. This sequence originates from a person aged 25 to 80 with non-small cell lung cancer. This specimen consisted of blood, obtained at baseline. The chain is built from TRBV28 and TRBJ1-2, with D possibly being TRBD1 (5 bases). CDR3 protein: CASSRGEGYTF. The CDR3 DNA reads as TGTGCCAGCAGTAGAGGGGAAGGCTACACCTTC.